This TCR beta chain was recovered during a study of identical twins. cDNA carried unique molecular identifiers, and a universal primer site was added by template switching. TCRdb itself ran the 5' RACE reads through MiXCR, one entry per CDR3 protein. This table has about 810,000 distinct CDR3 sequences, 10% to 15% appearing once. This CDR3 region has 16 residues. Among all donors, each was a healthy Caucasian. This clonotype appeared a few times. The same sample was also studied in work on yellow fever vaccine responses in identical twins. That work states: A vaccine T cell response that seemed partly convergent and partly personalized was reported in twins.

This TCR derives from a woman between 18 and 30 years old in good health. Source material: PBMCs. This rearrangement joins TRBV21-1 to TRBJ1-5. TRBV21-1 corresponds to a pseudogene. The CDR3: CASSIRQGPCNQPQHF. CDR3 coding DNA: TGTGCCAGCAGCATAAGACAGGGCCCCTGCAATCAGCCCCAGCATTTT.